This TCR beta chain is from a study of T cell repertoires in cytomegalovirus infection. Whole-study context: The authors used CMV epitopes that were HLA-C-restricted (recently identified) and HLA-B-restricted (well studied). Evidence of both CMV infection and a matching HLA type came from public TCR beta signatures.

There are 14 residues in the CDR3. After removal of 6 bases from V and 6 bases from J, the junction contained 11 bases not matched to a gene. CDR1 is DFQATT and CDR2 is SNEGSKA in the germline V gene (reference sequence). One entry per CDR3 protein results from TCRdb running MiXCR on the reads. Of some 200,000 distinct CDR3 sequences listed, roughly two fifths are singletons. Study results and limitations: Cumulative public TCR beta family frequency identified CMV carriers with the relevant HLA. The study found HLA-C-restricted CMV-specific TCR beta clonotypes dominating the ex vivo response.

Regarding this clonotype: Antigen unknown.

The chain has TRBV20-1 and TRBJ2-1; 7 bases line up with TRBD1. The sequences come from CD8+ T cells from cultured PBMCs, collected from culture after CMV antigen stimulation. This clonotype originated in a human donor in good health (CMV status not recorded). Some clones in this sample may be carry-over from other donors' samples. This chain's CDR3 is CSAPRDSEVNEQFF. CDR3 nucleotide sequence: TGCAGTGCGCCTAGGGACAGCGAAGTCAATGAGCAGTTCTTC.